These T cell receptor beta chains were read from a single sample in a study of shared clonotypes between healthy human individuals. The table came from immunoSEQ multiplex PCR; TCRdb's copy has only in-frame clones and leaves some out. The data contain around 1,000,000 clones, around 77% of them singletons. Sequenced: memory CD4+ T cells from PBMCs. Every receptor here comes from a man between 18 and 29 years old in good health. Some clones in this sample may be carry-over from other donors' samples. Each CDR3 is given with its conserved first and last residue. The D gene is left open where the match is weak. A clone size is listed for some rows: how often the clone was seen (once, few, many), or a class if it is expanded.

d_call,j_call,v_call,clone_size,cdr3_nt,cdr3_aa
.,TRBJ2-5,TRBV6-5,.,TGTGCCAGCAGCTACTCGGTGCCAGAGACCCAGTACTTC,CASSYSVPETQYF
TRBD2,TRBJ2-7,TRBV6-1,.,TGTGCCAGCAGGAGGACTAGCGGGATCTCCTACGAGCAGTACTTC,CASRRTSGISYEQYF
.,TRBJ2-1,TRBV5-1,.,TGCGCCAGCAGCTTGGCACAGAGCTCCTACAATGAGCAGTTCTTC,CASSLAQSSYNEQFF
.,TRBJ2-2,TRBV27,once,TGTGCCAGCAGTTTAGGAACTAGAAGCACCGGGGAGCTGTTTTTT,CASSLGTRSTGELFF
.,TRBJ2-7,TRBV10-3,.,TGTGCCATCAGGAGGGCCTCCCCCTACGAGCAGTACTTC,CAIRRASPYEQYF
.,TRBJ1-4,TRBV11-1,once,TGTGCCAGCAGCGTCGGTCTTGCAACTAATGAAAAACTGTTTTTT,CASSVGLATNEKLFF
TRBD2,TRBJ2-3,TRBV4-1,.,TGCGCCAGCAGCCCGGCCCCCGGGACTAGCGGGGGACGCACAGATACGCAGTATTTT,CASSPAPGTSGGRTDTQYF
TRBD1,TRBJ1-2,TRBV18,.,TGTGCCAGCTCAGATGACAGGGACCATGGCTACACCTTC,CASSDDRDHGYTF
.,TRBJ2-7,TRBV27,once,TGTGCCAGCAGTTTAGAGGGGTGGGTAGCGGCCTACGAGCAGTACTTC,CASSLEGWVAAYEQYF
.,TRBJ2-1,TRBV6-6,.,TGTGCCAGCAGTTACTATTGGACTGGTGAGCAGTTCTTC,CASSYYWTGEQFF
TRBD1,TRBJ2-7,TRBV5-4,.,TGTGCCAGCAGCCCGCGACAGGGCCCCTACGAGCAGTACTTC,CASSPRQGPYEQYF
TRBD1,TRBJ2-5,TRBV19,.,TGTGCCAGTAGTATCACGGGGACAGCCCAAGAGACCCAGTACTTC,CASSITGTAQETQYF
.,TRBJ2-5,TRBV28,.,TGTGCCAGCAGCCCGGACCTCCAAGAGACCCAGTACTTC,CASSPDLQETQYF
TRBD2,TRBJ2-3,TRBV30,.,TGTGCCTGGAGTCTAGCGGGAGGGTCCCCAGATACGCAGTATTTT,CAWSLAGGSPDTQYF
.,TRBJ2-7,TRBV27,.,TGTGCCAGCAGTACCGGGGACTGGCTCGAGCAGTACTTC,CASSTGDWLEQYF
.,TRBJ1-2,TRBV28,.,TGTGCCAGCAGTCGGAGGGGTGCCTATGGCTACACCTTC,CASSRRGAYGYTF
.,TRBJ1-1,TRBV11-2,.,TGTGCCAGCAGACCCCTAGGGAACACTGAAGCTTTCTTT,CASRPLGNTEAFF
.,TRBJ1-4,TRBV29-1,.,TGCAGCGTTGGGGGTTTTGACAGGGAAAAACTGTTTTTT,CSVGGFDREKLFF
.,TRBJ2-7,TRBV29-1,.,TGCAGCGTTGTGGGGGCAGGGACCTACGAGCAGTACTTC,CSVVGAGTYEQYF
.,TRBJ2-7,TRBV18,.,TGTGCCAGCTCACCTAACATTCAGGATTTATCCTACGAGCAGTACTTC,CASSPNIQDLSYEQYF
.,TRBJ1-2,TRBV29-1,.,TGCAGCGTTGGGGGCACTTCGCAAGGCTACACCTTC,CSVGGTSQGYTF
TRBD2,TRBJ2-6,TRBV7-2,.,TGTGCCAGCACCCTAGCGTACGGGGGGGCAACTGGGGCCAACGTCCTGACTTTC,CASTLAYGGATGANVLTF
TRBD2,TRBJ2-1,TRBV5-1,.,TGCGCCAGCAACGCTGGGACTAGCGGACCAGAGCAGTTCTTC,CASNAGTSGPEQFF
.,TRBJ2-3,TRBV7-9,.,TGTGCCAGCAGCTTCATAGGGGATACGCAGTATTTT,CASSFIGDTQYF
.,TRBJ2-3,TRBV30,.,TGTGCCTGGAGTGTAAATCCCCTAGATACGCAGTATTTT,CAWSVNPLDTQYF
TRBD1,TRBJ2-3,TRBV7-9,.,TGTGCCAGCAGCTTAGGACAGGGGGTGATAGATACGCAGTATTTT,CASSLGQGVIDTQYF
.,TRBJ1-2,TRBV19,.,TGTGCCAGTAGTATAGGGCTGTCTAACTATGGCTACACCTTC,CASSIGLSNYGYTF
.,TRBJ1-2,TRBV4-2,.,TGTGCCAGCAGCCAAGTGGGGGCGGGCTATGGCTACACCTTC,CASSQVGAGYGYTF
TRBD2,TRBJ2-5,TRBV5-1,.,TGCGCCAGCAGCTTGGCTGGGACTAGCGGAGAGACCCAGTACTTC,CASSLAGTSGETQYF
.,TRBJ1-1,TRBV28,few,TGTGCCAGCATGTTATCCGGCCCCAGGGGTGAAGCTTTCTTT,CASMLSGPRGEAFF
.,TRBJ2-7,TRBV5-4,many,TGTGCCAGCAGCTTGGGGGCTGGCGGGAACGAGCAGTACTTC,CASSLGAGGNEQYF
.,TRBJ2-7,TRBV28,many,TGTGCCAGCAAAAGTTCGTCCTACGAGCAGTACTTC,CASKSSSYEQYF
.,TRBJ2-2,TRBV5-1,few,TGCGCCAGCACCATAACGCAGGGCACCGGGGAGCTGTTTTTT,CASTITQGTGELFF
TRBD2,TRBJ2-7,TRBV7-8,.,TGTGCCAGCAGCTTAGATAGCGGGAACTACGAGCAGTACTTC,CASSLDSGNYEQYF
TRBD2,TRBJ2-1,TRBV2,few,TGTGCCAGCAATATGGGAGGGAGGGGACGGGAGCAGTTCTTC,CASNMGGRGREQFF
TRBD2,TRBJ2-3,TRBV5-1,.,TGCGCCAGCAGCTTGGGGACTAGCGGGAGCCTACCAGATACGCAGTATTTT,CASSLGTSGSLPDTQYF
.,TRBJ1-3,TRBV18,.,TGTGCCAGCTCACCACCGGCAGGGCCAAACACCATATATTTT,CASSPPAGPNTIYF
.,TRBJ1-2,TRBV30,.,TGTGCCCGGAGTGTTCACAGAACCTATGGCTACACCTTC,CARSVHRTYGYTF
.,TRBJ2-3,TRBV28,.,TGTGCCAGCAGTTTTGCCCCCACGGCAGATACGCAGTATTTT,CASSFAPTADTQYF
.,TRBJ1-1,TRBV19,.,TGTGCCAGTAAGGGGCAGGGCACTGAAGCTTTCTTT,CASKGQGTEAFF
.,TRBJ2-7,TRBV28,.,TGTGCCAGCAGCCTCGGCGGAGGCAGCCCCTACGAGCAGTACTTC,CASSLGGGSPYEQYF
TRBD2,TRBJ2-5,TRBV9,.,TGTGCCAGCAGCCTGGGACTAGCGGGAGGGCAAGAGACCCAGTACTTC,CASSLGLAGGQETQYF
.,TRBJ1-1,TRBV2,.,TGTGCCAGCAGCCGCGGGGCTGGAAACACTGAAGCTTTCTTT,CASSRGAGNTEAFF
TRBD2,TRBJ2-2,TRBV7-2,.,TGTGCCAGCAGCTTACTAGTCTCTAGCGGATACACCGGGGAGCTGTTTTTT,CASSLLVSSGYTGELFF
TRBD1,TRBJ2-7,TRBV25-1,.,TGTGCCAGCAGTGAGTTCGGGACAGGGGGCTACGAGCAGTACTTC,CASSEFGTGGYEQYF
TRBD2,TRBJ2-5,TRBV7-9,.,TGTGCCAGCAGCTCGGGACTAGCGGGAGGGGAGACCCAGTACTTC,CASSSGLAGGETQYF
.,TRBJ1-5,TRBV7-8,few,TGTGCCAGCAGCTTAGTAGGTCAGACGGGAGGTCAGCCCCAGCATTTT,CASSLVGQTGGQPQHF
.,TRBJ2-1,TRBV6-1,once,TGTGCCAGCGGGCTACCAAAAAACACTCAGAATGAGCAGTTCTTC,CASGLPKNTQNEQFF
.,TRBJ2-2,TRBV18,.,TGTGCCAGCTCACCACCGGGCAGCGGGGAGCTGTTTTTT,CASSPPGSGELFF
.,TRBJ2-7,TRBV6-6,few,TGTGCCAGCAGTTACGGAGACAGCCACTACGAGCAGTACTTC,CASSYGDSHYEQYF
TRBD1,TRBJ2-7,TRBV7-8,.,TGTGCCAGCCGGGACAGGGGTTACGAGCAGTACTTC,CASRDRGYEQYF
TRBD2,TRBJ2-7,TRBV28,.,TGTGCCAGCAGGGGAGCGGGACTAGCGGGGAGGGGGTACTCCTACGAGCAGTACTTC,CASRGAGLAGRGYSYEQYF
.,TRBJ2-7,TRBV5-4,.,TGTGCCAGCAGCCCGGACAGTTTCTACGAGCAGTACTTC,CASSPDSFYEQYF
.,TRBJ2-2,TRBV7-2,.,TGTGCCAGCAGCCCACAGGGTGGAGCCGGGGAGCTGTTTTTT,CASSPQGGAGELFF
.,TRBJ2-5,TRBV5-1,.,TGCGCCAGCAGCTTGACAGGGACGGCTGAGACCCAGTACTTC,CASSLTGTAETQYF
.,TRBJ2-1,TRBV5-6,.,TGTGCCAGCAGCTTGGCCTTATACGGGGGATACAATGAGCAGTTCTTC,CASSLALYGGYNEQFF